The 13 T cell receptor beta chains below come from one sample, sequenced in a study of PD-1 blockade in classical Hodgkin lymphoma. The data were produced by immunoSEQ multiplex PCR, yet TCRdb's version contains in-frame clones alone and is incomplete. The repertoire includes approximately 20,000 clones, around 80% of them detected once, and roughly 15% sits in the top ten. Every one of the patients relapsed after autologous stem cell transplantation (brentuximab vedotin exposure was variable). The source was peripheral blood mononuclear cells (PBMCs), collected before the second cycle of nivolumab. These receptors were taken from a human donor with classical Hodgkin lymphoma.

The sample holds a few counts of this clone. The rearrangement uses TRBV15 and TRBJ2-2, with D tentatively TRBD2 (6 bases). The CDR3 has 18 amino acids. The V and J ends lost 0 bases and 2 bases respectively, with 16 bases between them. CDR1 is LNHNV, CDR2 YYDKDF, per germline (reference sequence). DNA for the CDR3: TGTGCCACCAGCAGAGATATTATCGGGACTCCCAACACCGGGGAGCTGTTTTTT. Protein: CATSRDIIGTPNTGELFF.

This clone was seen only a few times. This rearrangement joins TRBV27 to TRBJ1-5; D unclear. Germline V gene lookup returns CDR1 MNHEY and CDR2 SMNVEV (reference sequence). The CDR3 contains 13 residues. Trimming cost V 2 bases and J 6 bases, with 8 bases left between them. The CDR3, as DNA: TGTGCCAGCAGTTTAGGGAGGTCTCAGCCCCAGCATTTT. Translating it yields CASSLGRSQPQHF.

The genes are TRBV28 and TRBJ1-4; 7 positions agree with TRBD1. This CDR3 contains 18 residues. The germline CDR1 and CDR2 sequences are MDHEN and SYDVKM. After removal of 5 bases from V and 2 bases from J, the junction contained 14 bases not matched to a gene. CDR3 DNA sequence: TGTGCCAGCAGTCCCCCCCGGCAGGGGGGCCGGACTAATGAAAAACTGTTTTTT. This sequence encodes CASSPPRQGGRTNEKLFF.

This clone was recorded a few times. The chain combines TRBV6-5 with TRBJ1-2, with a weak D call TRBD1 (6 bases). Trimming pared 5 bases from V and 4 bases from J, leaving 11 bases between. The CDR3 covers 13 residues. Germline CDR1 MNHEY, CDR2 SVGAGI. CDR3 bases: TGTGCCAGCAGTGAAGTAGGGGGCTATGGCTACACCTTC. Translated: CASSEVGGYGYTF.

The genes are TRBV6-5 and TRBJ1-1, with D maybe TRBD1 (5 bases). V lost 2 bases and J 4 bases, leaving 8 bases between the germline ends. From germline, CDR1 is MNHEY and CDR2 SVGAGI. CDR3 length: 13 residues. The CDR3 DNA reads as TGTGCCAGCAGTTACGCGGGGGGCACTGAAGCTTTCTTT. Amino acid sequence: CASSYAGGTEAFF.

The chain links TRBV6-5 to TRBJ2-7; 11 bases match TRBD2. Germline assignment: CDR1 MNHEY and CDR2 SVGAGI. The CDR3 contains 14 residues. Unmatched junction bases numbered 6, after V lost 5 bases and J lost 6 bases. The CDR3 region has the DNA TGTGCCAGCAGTCCACTAGCGGGAGTATCCGAGCAGTACTTC. The encoded protein is CASSPLAGVSEQYF.

The V gene is TRBV6-1, the J gene TRBJ2-7; D is undetermined. This CDR3 region has 12 residues. Trimming stripped 6 bases from V and 5 bases from J, with 11 bases between. From germline, CDR1 is MNHNS and CDR2 SASEGT. CDR3 in amino acids: CASSDPRDEQYF. In DNA form, the CDR3 reads TGTGCCAGCAGCGACCCTCGGGACGAGCAGTACTTC.

This clone ranks as medium-sized. The chain combines TRBV7-9 with TRBJ2-7; 7 bases line up with TRBD2. The CDR3 loop spans 15 amino acids. V was pared by 3 bases and J by 3 bases, with 8 bases of the junction left unmatched. The germline V gene encodes CDR1 SEHNR and CDR2 FQNEAQ (reference sequence). DNA for the CDR3: TGTGCCAGCAGCTTCCGGGACTACGGCGGCTACGAGCAGTACTTC. This gives the protein CASSFRDYGGYEQYF.

This CDR3 reads CASSLSRNPLGQYF. Here the CDR3 DNA reads TGTGCCAGCAGCCTATCGCGCAACCCCTTGGGGCAGTACTTC. The gene calls are TRBV27 and TRBJ2-7; D uncertain. The CDR3 totals 14 residues. Trimming cost V 6 bases and J 9 bases, with 21 bases left between them. Germline CDR1 and CDR2: MNHEY and SMNVEV (reference sequence).

The CDR3 sequence: CASSRTSGQVGETQYF. CDR3 sequence (DNA): TGTGCCAGCTCGCGGACTAGCGGGCAAGTGGGAGAGACCCAGTACTTC. This chain joins TRBV18 and TRBJ2-5; TRBD2 agrees at 11 bases. Germline-derived CDR1 and CDR2 are KGHSH and LQKENI. The CDR3 extends over 16 amino acids. V lost 6 bases, J lost 4 bases, and 10 bases stayed unmatched.

In DNA, the CDR3 is TGTGCCAGCAGCTTGCGGGAGTTCAGTGAGCAGTTCTTC. Protein: CASSLREFSEQFF. J is TRBJ2-1 and V is TRBV7-9; 7 bases line up with TRBD2. The CDR3 extends over 13 amino acids. Germline V gene sequence: CDR1 SEHNR, CDR2 FQNEAQ (reference sequence). After removal of 3 bases from V and 9 bases from J, the junction contained 5 bases not matched to a gene.

The CDR3 sequence is CASSSPGTGDTEAFF. Written as DNA, the CDR3 is TGTGCCAGTAGTAGTCCCGGGACAGGGGACACTGAAGCTTTCTTT. This sequence joins TRBV19 and TRBJ1-1, with TRBD1 identical over 10 bases. Germline V CDR1 and CDR2: LNHDA, SQIVND (reference sequence). This CDR3 has 15 amino acids. V trimming: 4 bases; J trimming: 3 bases; junction bases outside the gene matches: 5.

This clone occurred a few times. The rearrangement uses TRBV7-8 and TRBJ1-6; 7 nucleotides align to TRBD1. Germline V lookup: CDR1 SGHVS, CDR2 FQNEAQ. Unmatched junction bases numbered 11, after V lost 5 bases and J lost 10 bases. This CDR3 has 15 residues. CDR3 in amino acids: CASSLNTGVGSPLHF. In nucleotides, the CDR3 is TGTGCCAGCAGCCTTAACACAGGGGTGGGATCACCCCTCCACTTT.